A single sample gave rise to the 5 T cell receptor beta chains below, sequenced in a study of cytomegalovirus exposure and HLA in healthy donors (dated by TCRdb to 2016 to 2017). The method behind the library was the immunoSEQ multiplex PCR assay. A mixture of 60 forward primers for TCR Vbeta segments and 13 reverse primers for TCR Jbeta segments was used in the multiplex PCR. TCRdb obtained this table from immuneACCESS and retained in-frame rearrangements with V and J assigned. These tables miss some clones; where compared with another copy, unresolved V genes account for less than half of the shortfall, and the remainder is unexplained. Here the sample has roughly 180,000 clones; around 74% occur a single time. Under 2% of the sample is held by the ten biggest clonotypes. The specimen sequenced was PBMCs. The source is a girl aged 5-17 years in good health and CMV-seropositive.

This sequence joins TRBV5-1 and TRBJ2-3; 16 bases map to TRBD2. Germline V gene data show CDR1 as SGHRS and CDR2 as YFSETQ. Unmatched junction bases numbered 7, after V lost 2 bases and J lost 4 bases. The CDR3 consists of 18 residues. The CDR3 nucleotides are TGCGCCAGCAGCTTTGGGACTAGCGGGGGGGCCTCCCCAGATACGCAGTATTTT. It is translated as CASSFGTSGGASPDTQYF.

This rearrangement joins TRBV5-1 to TRBJ1-2, with a possible D match to TRBD1 (5 bases). The CDR3 runs 16 residues. Trimming took 0 bases from V and 2 from J, leaving 14 bases between them. Germline-derived CDR1 and CDR2 are SGHRS and YFSETQ. The CDR3 loop is CASSLGWGRENYGYTF. The CDR3 DNA is TGCGCCAGCAGCTTGGGATGGGGCAGGGAAAACTATGGCTACACCTTC.

V usage is TRBV7-9 and J usage is TRBJ2-7; 10 nucleotides agree with TRBD2. The CDR3 is made up of 16 amino acids. Germline V gene data show CDR1 as SEHNR and CDR2 as FQNEAQ (reference sequence). Unmatched junction bases numbered 9, after V lost 5 bases and J lost 2 bases. In DNA, the CDR3 is TGTGCCAGCAGCCAGCGGACTAGCGGCAATCCCTACGAGCAGTACTTC. Translated: CASSQRTSGNPYEQYF.

This clone showed up just once. This chain links TRBV7-2 with TRBJ1-6; D is perhaps TRBD1 (5 bases). The ends were cut back, 0 bases at V and 4 bases at J, with 13 bases in the middle. CDR1 is SGHTA and CDR2 is FQGNSA in the germline V gene. This CDR3 spans 17 amino acids. The CDR3 protein is CASSLALYGAYNSPLHF. CDR3 DNA: TGTGCCAGCAGCTTAGCGCTGTATGGGGCTTATAATTCACCCCTCCACTTT.

V and J are TRBV19 and TRBJ2-3; 10 nucleotides align to TRBD1. CDR1 and CDR2 from the germline V gene are LNHDA and SQIVND (reference sequence). The junction had 1 base not matched to a gene; V was cut back by 3 bases and J by 4 bases. This CDR3 is built from 14 residues. CDR3 region: CASSIGQGADTQYF. The CDR3 bases are TGTGCCAGTAGTATTGGACAGGGGGCAGATACGCAGTATTTT. The whole variable domain, remainder taken from reference TRBV19 and TRBJ2-3, is DGGITQSPKYLFRKEGQNVTLSCEQNLNHDAMYWYRQDPGQGLRLIYYSQIVNDFQKGDIAEGYSVSREKKESFPLTVTSAQKNPTAFYLCASSIGQGADTQYFGPGTRLTVL.